This record looks at one TCR beta chain sequence and its context. The sample comes from a study of shared T cell receptors in the human thymus. Assay used: immunoSEQ multiplex PCR; TCRdb lists only in-frame clones, some missing. The profile shows just under 550,000 clones, around 82% of them singletons. After removal of 1 base from V and 0 bases from J, the junction contained 6 bases not matched to a gene. Looked up from germline, CDR1 is ENHRY and CDR2 is SYGVKD. The length of the CDR3 is 17 residues. These data are also associated with another study on human thymus T cells. That study adds: Donation was from healthy Finnish infants who were having corrective surgery that addressed congenital heart defects. Resections were taken during corrective heart surgery, and the thymus tissue came from these. V and J gene usage appeared biased in thymic and blood repertoires. Related research has reported that thymic repertoires overlap highly among unrelated individuals.

Sequencing used thymocytes. The sequence came from a boy in the first two years of life with a congenital heart defect. The chain is built from TRBV10-3 and TRBJ2-1, with TRBD2 matching over 7 bases. The DNA of the CDR3 is TGTGCCATCAGTGAGTTTGCCGGGGGGAGCTCCTACAATGAGCAGTTCTTC. This codes for CAISEFAGGSSYNEQFF.